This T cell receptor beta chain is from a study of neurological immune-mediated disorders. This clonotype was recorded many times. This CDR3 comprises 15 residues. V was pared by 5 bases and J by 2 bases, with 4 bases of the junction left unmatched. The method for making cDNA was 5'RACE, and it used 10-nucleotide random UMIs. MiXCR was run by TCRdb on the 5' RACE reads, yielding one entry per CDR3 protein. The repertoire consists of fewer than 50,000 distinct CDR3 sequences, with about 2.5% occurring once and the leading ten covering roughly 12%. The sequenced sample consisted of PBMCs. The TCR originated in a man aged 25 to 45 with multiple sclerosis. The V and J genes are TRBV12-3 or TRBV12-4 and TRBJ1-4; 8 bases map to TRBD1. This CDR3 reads CASSGRQGTNEKLFF. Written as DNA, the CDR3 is TGTGCCAGCAGTGGACGACAGGGGACTAATGAAAAACTGTTTTTT.